The clone carrying this T cell receptor (beta chain) appeared a few times. Antigen unknown. The data originate from a study of T cell repertoires in cytomegalovirus infection. TCRdb reanalysed the reads using MiXCR and keeps one entry per CDR3 protein. The repertoire holds about 310,000 distinct CDR3 sequences, with around 25% as singletons. Findings and caveats of the study: Carriers of CMV plus the relevant HLA were identified by cumulative public TCR beta family frequency. Predominance within the ex vivo response was attributable to HLA-C-restricted CMV-specific TCR beta clonotypes.

V lost 3 bases to trimming and J lost 2 bases; unmatched junction nucleotides: 7. Germline-derived CDR1 and CDR2 are SGHDT and YYEEEE. The CDR3 is 15 residues long. This sequence was found in a human donor in good health (CMV status not recorded). Some clones in this sample may be carry-over from other donors' samples. V gene TRBV5-6 combines with J gene TRBJ1-1; TRBD1 aligns across 7 bases. Sequenced here: cultured PBMCs, sampled from culture after CMV antigen stimulation. The CDR3 DNA reads TGTGCCAGCAGCTCTTACGGGACAGCCAACACTGAAGCTTTCTTT. Residues: CASSSYGTANTEAFF. The whole variable domain, filled in from reference TRBV5-6 and TRBJ1-1, reads DAGVTQSPTHLIKTRGQQVTLRCSPKSGHDTVSWYQQALGQGPQFIFQYYEEEERQRGNFPDRFSGHQFPNYSSELNVNALLLGDSALYLCASSSYGTANTEAFFGQGTRLTVV.